Listed below are T cell receptor beta chains from one sample, sequenced in a study of T-cell memory formation after mild COVID-19. Each CDR3 protein gets one entry after TCRdb re-called the 5' RACE reads with MiXCR. The sample includes 540,000 or so distinct CDR3 sequences, 20% of them seen just once. The source material was PBMCs or a T cell subset sorted from them (not recorded which). The receptor source for this set is an adult woman who had mild COVID-19 (a few samples of this study predate the infection). Cell type and time point are not known. Both conserved end residues are part of each CDR3. The D gene is left open where the match is weak. Size values are once, few and many counts, or a class for expanded clones, and some rows have none.

CDR3,DNA,size,J,V,D
CASSVGGTELYEQYF,TGTGCCAGCAGCGTAGGGGGGACAGAGCTCTACGAGCAGTACTTC,few,TRBJ2-7,TRBV9,TRBD1
CASSLSREVQPQHF,TGTGCCAGCAGTTTAAGCAGGGAGGTTCAGCCCCAGCATTTT,.,TRBJ1-5,TRBV12-3/TRBV12-4,.
CASSLEPAAGTQYF,TGCGCCAGCAGCTTGGAACCAGCGGCCGGGACCCAGTACTTC,.,TRBJ2-5,TRBV5-1,.
CATSERGQGISQPQHF,TGTGCCACCAGTGAGAGAGGACAGGGGATATCTCAGCCCCAGCATTTT,.,TRBJ1-5,TRBV24-1,TRBD1
CASSLGPSTDTQYF,TGCGCCAGCAGCTTGGGACCGAGCACAGATACGCAGTATTTT,many,TRBJ2-3,TRBV5-1,.
CSARAGGLEEFF,TGCAGTGCTAGAGCGGGGGGACTAGAGGAGTTCTTC,.,TRBJ2-1,TRBV20-1,TRBD2
CASSQLGTAYGYTF,TGTGCCAGCAGCCAATTGGGGACAGCCTATGGCTACACCTTC,few,TRBJ1-2,TRBV3-1,TRBD1
CASSLPPGAGLAKNIQYF,TGTGCCAGCAGCCTTCCCCCGGGGGCGGGGCTAGCCAAAAACATTCAGTACTTC,few,TRBJ2-4,TRBV12-3/TRBV12-4,.
CASSQDDRSTDTQYF,TGCGCCAGCAGCCAAGACGACAGGTCAACAGATACGCAGTATTTT,few,TRBJ2-3,TRBV4-3,.
CASSLSDGDRDVTEAFF,TGTGCCAGCAGCCTTTCTGATGGGGACAGGGATGTGACTGAAGCTTTCTTT,.,TRBJ1-1,TRBV21-1,.
CASSIRQKETQYF,TGTGCCAGCAGCATAAGACAGAAAGAGACCCAGTACTTC,few,TRBJ2-5,TRBV7-2,.
CASSLSFQGRQQYF,TGTGCCAGCAGTTTAAGCTTCCAGGGGAGGCAGCAGTACTTC,many,TRBJ2-7,TRBV12-3/TRBV12-4,.
CASSAIGDTQYF,TGTGCCAGCAGTGCGATAGGGGATACGCAGTATTTT,few,TRBJ2-3,TRBV6-1,.
CASSLGQGVIRGNEKLFF,TGTGCCAGCAGCTTGGGACAGGGGGTGATTCGTGGTAATGAAAAACTGTTTTTT,.,TRBJ1-4,TRBV5-5,TRBD1
CASGGASNEQFF,TGTGCCAGTGGTGGGGCGTCCAATGAGCAGTTCTTC,.,TRBJ2-1,TRBV7-9,.
CSASSGGAHTDTQYF,TGCAGTGCTAGTAGCGGGGGGGCCCACACAGATACGCAGTATTTT,.,TRBJ2-3,TRBV20-1,TRBD2
CSARPGTGNTDTQYF,TGCAGTGCCCGACCCGGGACAGGGAACACAGATACGCAGTATTTT,.,TRBJ2-3,TRBV20-1,TRBD1
CASSAGTNFAEAFF,TGTGCCAGCAGCGCCGGGACAAATTTTGCTGAAGCTTTCTTT,.,TRBJ1-1,TRBV2,.
CSVTKAGELFF,TGCAGCGTTACAAAGGCCGGGGAGCTGTTTTTT,many,TRBJ2-2,TRBV29-1,.
CASSPGTGGPSTDTQYF,TGTGCCAGCAGCCCCGGGACAGGGGGCCCAAGCACAGATACGCAGTATTTT,few,TRBJ2-3,TRBV9,TRBD1
CASSQSGRGSDTQYF,TGTGCCAGCAGCCAAAGCGGGAGAGGGTCAGATACGCAGTATTTT,few,TRBJ2-3,TRBV7-8,TRBD2
CASSLTGINYGYTF,TGTGCCAGCAGTTTGACAGGGATAAACTATGGCTACACCTTC,.,TRBJ1-2,TRBV12-3/TRBV12-4,TRBD1
CASSWDRGDEQFF,TGTGCCAGCAGTTGGGACAGGGGCGATGAGCAGTTCTTC,.,TRBJ2-1,TRBV5-4,TRBD1
CASSLAVDEQYF,TGTGCCAGCAGCTTAGCGGTGGACGAGCAGTACTTC,.,TRBJ2-7,TRBV7-9,.
CASSPVGLNKKLFF,TGTGCCAGCAGCCCGGTAGGGCTTAATAAAAAACTGTTTTTT,.,TRBJ1-4,TRBV7-9,.
CASTTGGPFYGYTF,TGTGCCAGCACCACAGGGGGCCCCTTCTATGGCTACACCTTC,.,TRBJ1-2,TRBV7-8,TRBD1
CASVQDVSYEQYF,TGTGCCAGCGTACAGGATGTATCCTACGAGCAGTACTTC,.,TRBJ2-7,TRBV12-3/TRBV12-4,.
CASSVAGGPFEQFF,TGTGCCAGCAGTGTAGCGGGGGGTCCATTCGAGCAGTTCTTC,few,TRBJ2-1,TRBV6-4,TRBD2